This T cell receptor (beta chain) was identified in a study of neurological immune-mediated disorders. V was pared by 5 bases and J by 6 bases, with 11 bases between. This CDR3 comprises 11 residues. From germline, CDR1 is SQVTM and CDR2 ANQGSEA. The cDNA was produced through 5'RACE with 10-nucleotide random UMIs. TCRdb recomputed calls from the 5' RACE reads with MiXCR, one row per CDR3 protein. Of around 97,000 distinct CDR3 sequences listed, 10% to 12% are singletons. Time point of the sample: longitudinal time-point 3. Findings and limits, study-wide: Because no CDR3 amino acid sequences were shared across subjects by expanded clones, private repertoires were suggested in all groups.

This clonotype was counted ten times or more. The antigen is unknown. The chain couples TRBV29-1 to TRBJ2-7; D possibly corresponds to TRBD2 (7 bases). The clonotype was recovered from a female donor with HTLV-1-associated myelopathy (HAM/TSP). Sequenced material: PBMCs. Written as DNA, the CDR3 is TGCAGCGTTTGGGGGGGCTCCGAGCAGTACTTC. Protein sequence: CSVWGGSEQYF.